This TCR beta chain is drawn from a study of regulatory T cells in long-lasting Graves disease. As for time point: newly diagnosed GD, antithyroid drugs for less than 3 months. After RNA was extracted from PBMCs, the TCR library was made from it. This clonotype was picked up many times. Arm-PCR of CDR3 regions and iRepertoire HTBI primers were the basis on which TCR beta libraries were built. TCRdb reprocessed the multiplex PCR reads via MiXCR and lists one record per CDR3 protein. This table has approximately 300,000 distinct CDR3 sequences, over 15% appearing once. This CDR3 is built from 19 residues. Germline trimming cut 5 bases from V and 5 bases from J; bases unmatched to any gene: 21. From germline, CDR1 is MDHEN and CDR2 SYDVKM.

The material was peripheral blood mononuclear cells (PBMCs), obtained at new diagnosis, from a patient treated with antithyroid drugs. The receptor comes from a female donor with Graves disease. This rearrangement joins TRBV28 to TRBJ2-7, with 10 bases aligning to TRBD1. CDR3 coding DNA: TGTGCCAGCAGTGCCATTTCCGGGACAGGGGAAAAAATCGGCGACGAGCAGTACTTC. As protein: CASSAISGTGEKIGDEQYF. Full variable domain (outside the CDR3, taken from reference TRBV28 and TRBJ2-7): DVKVTQSSRYLVKRTGEKVFLECVQDMDHENMFWYRQDPGLGLRLIYFSYDVKMKEKGDIPEGYSVSREKKERFSLILESASTNQTSMYLCASSAISGTGEKIGDEQYFGPGTRLTVT.